The 17 T cell receptor beta chains below were found in one sample sequenced in a study of human T cells and chemical hapten exposure. TCRdb independently ran MiXCR on the 5' RACE reads; one entry per CDR3 protein. The repertoire holds under 150,000 distinct CDR3 sequences, with around a fifth as singletons. Total RNA extraction was carried out from unfractionated whole blood. All receptors come from a human donor in good health.

A few counts support this clonotype. The rearrangement joins TRBV18 to TRBJ2-7; perhaps TRBD2 as D (5 bases). Germline loops: CDR1 KGHSH, CDR2 LQKENI. V was shortened by 6 bases and J by 0 bases, with 15 bases between the two germline ends. The CDR3 loop spans 15 amino acids. This CDR3 is CASSHRGASSYEQYF. The CDR3 DNA reads TGTGCCAGCTCTCACCGGGGAGCGAGCTCCTACGAGCAGTACTTC. Based on the CDR3 plus reference TRBV18 and TRBJ2-7, the full variable domain is NAGVMQNPRHLVRRRGQEARLRCSPMKGHSHVYWYRQLPEEGLKFMVYLQKENIIDESGMPKERFSAEFPKEGPSILRIQQVVRGDSAAYFCASSHRGASSYEQYFGPGTRLTVT.

The chain recombines TRBV5-5 with TRBJ2-7; D is unclear. V lost 6 bases, J lost 7 bases, and 14 bases lay in between. Germline V gene sequence: CDR1 SGHKS, CDR2 YYEKEE (reference sequence). The CDR3 length is 12 residues. DNA of the CDR3: TGTGCCAGCACCCAGAGGATCGGAGAGCAGTACTTC. It codes for CASTQRIGEQYF.

This clonotype was picked up a small number of times. The J gene is TRBJ2-6, the V gene TRBV20-1; D might be TRBD1 (6 bases). The germline V and J ends were trimmed by 5 bases and 2 bases, with 10 bases remaining between them. This CDR3 contains 14 residues. The germline V gene has CDR1 DFQATT and CDR2 SNEGSKA (reference sequence). This chain's CDR3 is CSALPGAGANVLTF. The CDR3 nucleotides are TGCAGTGCTCTACCAGGGGCTGGGGCCAACGTCCTGACTTTC.

This clonotype was counted ten times or more. The chain couples TRBV20-1 to TRBJ2-7; D is unresolved. This CDR3 is 14 amino acids long. Germline V gene lookup returns CDR1 DFQATT and CDR2 SNEGSKA (reference sequence). V lost 6 bases and J 0 bases, leaving 15 bases between the germline ends. Written as DNA, the CDR3 is TGCAGTGCAAGGAGTGTCGTTCGCTCCTACGAGCAGTACTTC. The encoded protein is CSARSVVRSYEQYF.

This chain links TRBV28 with TRBJ2-3; 8 nucleotides align to TRBD2. V trimming: 10 bases; J trimming: 7 bases; junction bases outside the gene matches: 19. CDR1 MDHEN and CDR2 SYDVKM come from the germline V gene. This CDR3 is built from 16 residues. The CDR3 sequence is CATDLAGTGGGNTQYF. Here the CDR3 DNA reads TGTGCCACCGATCTAGCGGGCACGGGGGGGGGGAATACGCAGTATTTT.

The chain joins TRBV28 to TRBJ2-7; the D gene is possibly TRBD1 (7 bases). The CDR3 is 13 amino acids. Trimming pared 5 bases from V and 5 bases from J, leaving 13 bases between. Per germline, CDR1 MDHEN and CDR2 SYDVKM. Here the CDR3 reads CASSPRGRNEQYF. DNA for the CDR3: TGTGCCAGCAGTCCCAGGGGGAGGAACGAGCAGTACTTC.

This clonotype appeared a few times. This rearrangement joins TRBV12-3 or TRBV12-4 to TRBJ2-7; no clear D gene. V lost 4 bases to trimming and J lost 0 bases, with 10 bases between them. The CDR3 is 14 residues long. The CDR3 nucleotides read TGTGCCAGCAGTTCGGGCGCCGGCTCCTACGAGCAGTACTTC. The encoded protein is CASSSGAGSYEQYF.

This clonotype has just a few counts. V usage is TRBV7-6 and J usage is TRBJ2-7; D remains unclear. The CDR3 is 14 amino acids. Per the germline V gene, CDR1 is SGHVS and CDR2 is FNYEAQ. The V end lost 2 bases, the J end lost 2 bases, and 10 bases lay between the germline ends. The CDR3 DNA follows: TGTGCCAGCAGCTTAATCCCCCGAACCTACGAGCAGTACTTC. Amino acids: CASSLIPRTYEQYF.

This chain links TRBV11-2 with TRBJ1-1; the D gene is possibly TRBD1 (6 bases). Germline V gene sequence: CDR1 SGHAT, CDR2 FQNNGV. The CDR3 is 17 residues long. Trimming pared 2 bases from V and 3 bases from J, leaving 19 bases between. The CDR3 nucleotides read TGTGCCAGCAGCTTATTCTCGCCGAGGGGGGGACACACTGAAGCTTTCTTT. Translation: CASSLFSPRGGHTEAFF.

This clonotype was seen once. V usage is TRBV27 and J usage is TRBJ1-5; the D gene is possibly TRBD1 (5 bases). The CDR3 has 16 residues. The germline V gene encodes CDR1 MNHEY and CDR2 SMNVEV (reference sequence). Trimming shortened V by 3 bases and J by 6 bases, and 18 bases separated the two germline ends. The CDR3 is CASSFGGGAGGQPQHF. In DNA form, the CDR3 reads TGTGCCAGCAGTTTCGGTGGCGGGGCGGGTGGTCAGCCCCAGCATTTT.

This clonotype was detected only a few times. The V call is TRBV30, the J call TRBJ2-1; D is unresolved. The CDR3 runs to 12 residues. V was clipped by 0 bases and J by 12 bases, with 12 bases between them. Per germline, CDR1 GTSNPN and CDR2 SVGIG (reference sequence). The CDR3 sequence: CAWSVRGWVQFF. For the CDR3, the DNA is TGTGCCTGGAGTGTACGAGGTTGGGTGCAGTTCTTC. The full variable domain, completed using reference TRBV30 and TRBJ2-1, is SQTIHQWPATLVQPVGSPLSLECTVEGTSNPNLYWYRQAAGRGLQLLFYSVGIGQISSEVPQNLSASRPQDRQFILSSKKLLLSDSGFYLCAWSVRGWVQFFGPGTRLTVL.

In its sample, this clonotype was seen a few times. This sequence joins TRBV7-9 and TRBJ1-3; D not resolved. The length of the CDR3 is 14 residues. Germline lookup yields CDR1 SEHNR and CDR2 FQNEAQ (reference sequence). Trimming stripped 5 bases from V and 0 bases from J, with 8 bases between. CDR3 sequence (DNA): TGTGCCAGCAGCCCTGTCCACTCTGGAAACACCATATATTTT. Its translation: CASSPVHSGNTIYF.

By its share, this clonotype is medium-sized. The V call is TRBV7-9, the J call TRBJ2-3; D not resolved. The CDR3 has 14 amino acids. Trimming removed 5 bases at V and 2 bases at J, with 11 bases between. CDR1 and CDR2 (germline): SEHNR, FQNEAQ (reference sequence). The CDR3 sequence is CASSPPASTDTQYF. As DNA, the CDR3 is TGTGCCAGCAGCCCCCCCGCCTCCACAGATACGCAGTATTTT.

This clonotype was observed a handful of times. The rearrangement joins TRBV4-1 to TRBJ1-6; tentative D call: TRBD1 (5 bases). CDR1 and CDR2 (germline): MGHRA, YSYEKL. The CDR3 has 17 residues. Trimming pared 0 bases from V and 11 bases from J, leaving 20 bases between. The CDR3 here is CASSQDRQGPSRAPLHF. In DNA form, the CDR3 reads TGCGCCAGCAGCCAAGATCGGCAGGGACCCTCGAGGGCACCCCTCCACTTT.

This clonotype has only a few counts. The chain is built from TRBV6-1 and TRBJ1-5; 8 bases are shared with TRBD1. Looked up from germline, CDR1 is MNHNS and CDR2 is SASEGT. J gave up 3 bases and V 7 bases, and 8 bases lay outside the gene matches. The CDR3 consists of 15 residues. As DNA, the CDR3 is TGTGCCAGCACCCTAACAGGGGGTCACAATCAGCCCCAGCATTTT. This gives the protein CASTLTGGHNQPQHF.

In its sample, this clonotype was seen a few times. This chain uses TRBV19 with TRBJ2-1, with TRBD1 matching 9 bases. The V gene's germline CDR1 is LNHDA and CDR2 SQIVND (reference sequence). The CDR3 is 16 residues long. V lost 4 bases and J lost 2; bases outside the gene matches: 6. CDR3 region: CASSTKTGGAYNEQFF. CDR3 nucleotides: TGTGCCAGTAGTACCAAAACAGGGGGCGCCTACAATGAGCAGTTCTTC.

This clonotype occurred a few times. V usage is TRBV25-1 and J usage is TRBJ1-2, with D hard to call. CDR1 is MGHDK and CDR2 is SYGVNS in the germline V gene. This CDR3 is 17 amino acids long. The V and J ends lost 0 bases and 4 bases respectively, with 18 bases between them. The CDR3 reads CASSEYKVGVGAYGYTF. CDR3 nucleotides: TGTGCCAGCAGTGAATATAAGGTCGGGGTCGGTGCCTATGGCTACACCTTC.